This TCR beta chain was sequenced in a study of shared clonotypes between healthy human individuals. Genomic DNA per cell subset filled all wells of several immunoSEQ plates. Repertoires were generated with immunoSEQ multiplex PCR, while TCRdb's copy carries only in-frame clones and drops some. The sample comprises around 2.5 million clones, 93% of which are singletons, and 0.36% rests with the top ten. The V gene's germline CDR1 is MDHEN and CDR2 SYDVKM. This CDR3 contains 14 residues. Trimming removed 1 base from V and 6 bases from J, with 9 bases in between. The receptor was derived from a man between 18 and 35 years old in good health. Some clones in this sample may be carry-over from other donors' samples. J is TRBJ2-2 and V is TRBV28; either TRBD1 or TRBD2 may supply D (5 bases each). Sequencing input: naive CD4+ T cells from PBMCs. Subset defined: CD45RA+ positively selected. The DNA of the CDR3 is TGTGCCAGCAGTTTATACGGGACCGCCGGGGAGCTGTTTTTT. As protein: CASSLYGTAGELFF. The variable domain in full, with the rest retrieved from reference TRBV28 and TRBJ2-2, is DVKVTQSSRYLVKRTGEKVFLECVQDMDHENMFWYRQDPGLGLRLIYFSYDVKMKEKGDIPEGYSVSREKKERFSLILESASTNQTSMYLCASSLYGTAGELFFGEGSRLTVL.